A single sample is the source of the 30 T cell receptor beta chains below, sequenced in a study of metastatic and nonmetastatic thyroid tumors. Patients had received no treatment of any kind before thyroid surgery. TCRdb redid the clone calls on the PCR reads using MiXCR. The sample has some 84,000 clones; roughly 8.6% are singletons. The sequenced material came from blood. The source of these receptors is a female donor with papillary thyroid cancer or a benign thyroid nodule (not recorded which). Some clones in this sample may be carry-over from other donors' samples.

This clone appeared many times. This chain uses TRBV20-1 with TRBJ1-4, with D maybe TRBD1 (5 bases). Trimming took 4 bases from V and 10 from J, leaving 13 bases between them. The germline V gene encodes CDR1 DFQATT and CDR2 SNEGSKA (reference sequence). There are 12 residues in the CDR3. This chain's CDR3 is CSAKGTVGKLFF. DNA of the CDR3: TGCAGTGCTAAGGGGACGGTTGGAAAACTGTTTTTT.

This clone appeared many times. The V call is TRBV20-1, the J call TRBJ1-1, with a weak D call TRBD1 (5 bases). The germline V gene has CDR1 DFQATT and CDR2 SNEGSKA (reference sequence). This CDR3 has 13 residues. Trimming shortened V by 1 base and J by 3 bases, and 9 bases separated the two germline ends. DNA for the CDR3: TGCAGTGCTAGAGGGCGAGGGGACACTGAAGCTTTCTTT. Translating it yields CSARGRGDTEAFF.

This clone occurred many times. V is TRBV20-1 and J is TRBJ2-3, with D possibly matching TRBD1 (6 bases). The CDR3 totals 13 residues. Per germline, CDR1 DFQATT and CDR2 SNEGSKA (reference sequence). V shed 3 bases and J shed 2 bases, with 9 bases lying between them. CDR3 loop: CSARKGVTDTQYF. The CDR3, as DNA: TGCAGTGCTAGGAAGGGGGTCACAGATACGCAGTATTTT.

In its sample, this clone was seen many times. This clone may be a read error of a much larger clone one base away. This CDR3 is also generated by other DNA sequences in the sample. This chain links TRBV5-1 with TRBJ2-3; 11 nucleotides align to TRBD1. The CDR3 has 15 residues. Germline assignment: CDR1 SGHRS and CDR2 YFSETQ. The ends lost 3 bases at V and 2 bases at J; junction bases unmatched: 2. CDR3 sequence reads: CASSSGQGVTDTQYF. The CDR3 nucleotides are TGCGCCAGCAGCTCGGGACAGGGGGTCACAGATACGCAGTATTTT.

V is TRBV2 and J is TRBJ1-4; D is undetermined. V was trimmed by 6 bases and J by 8 bases, leaving 10 bases between them. CDR3 length: 12 amino acids. Germline lookup yields CDR1 SNHLY and CDR2 FYNNEI. The CDR3 nucleotides read TGTGCCAGCAGACAAGTAGAGGAAAAACTGTTTTTT. It is translated as CASRQVEEKLFF.

This clone came up many times. The V call is TRBV9, the J call TRBJ2-1, with 7 bases matching TRBD2. The CDR3 runs 14 residues. With V trimmed by 0 bases and J by 7 bases, 4 bases remained unmatched. The germline V gene encodes CDR1 SGDLS and CDR2 YYNGEE. DNA of the CDR3: TGTGCCAGCAGCGTAGAAGCGGGGATTAATGAGCAGTTCTTC. This gives the protein CASSVEAGINEQFF.

In its sample, this clone was seen many times. The rearrangement uses TRBV4-2 and TRBJ1-1; 11 nucleotides align to TRBD1. Germline lookup yields CDR1 LGHNA and CDR2 YNFKEQ. CDR3 length: 16 residues. J gave up 6 bases and V 4 bases, and 10 bases lay outside the gene matches. The chain's CDR3 is CASSRSGQGATPEAFF. The CDR3 coding sequence is TGTGCCAGCAGCCGTTCCGGACAGGGGGCGACCCCTGAAGCTTTCTTT.

This clone occurred many times. V is TRBV7-2 and J is TRBJ2-3; D not certain. The CDR3 totals 14 residues. CDR1 and CDR2 from the germline V gene are SGHTA and FQGNSA. Trimming shortened V by 1 base and J by 0 bases, and 5 bases separated the two germline ends. CDR3 loop: CASSLDVSTDTQYF. In nucleotides, the CDR3 is TGTGCCAGCAGCTTAGACGTTAGCACAGATACGCAGTATTTT.

This clone was seen a handful of times. A much larger clone lies a single base off, so this may be a read error. The chain uses TRBV6-2 or TRBV6-3 and TRBJ2-1, with 7 bases matching TRBD2. Unmatched junction bases numbered 13, after V lost 9 bases and J lost 5 bases. CDR1 and CDR2 (germline): MNHEY, SVGEGT. The CDR3 is 15 residues long. The CDR3 spells CARSQTSALDNEQFF. The CDR3 region has the DNA TGTGCCAGAAGTCAAACTAGCGCCCTCGACAATGAGCAGTTCTTC.

Of note for this clone: Just one base apart from a much larger clone, this may be a read error. The J gene is TRBJ2-3, the V gene TRBV6-8; TRBD2 matches 10 bases. The junction had 13 bases not matched to a gene; V was cut back by 2 bases and J by 2 bases. CDR1 and CDR2 (germline): MNHGY, SAAAGT. The CDR3 loop spans 19 amino acids. CDR3 in DNA: TGTGCCAGCAGTTACGGGCTAGCGGGGGTGGAGAGCTCCACAGATACGCAGTATTTT. It translates to CASSYGLAGVESSTDTQYF.

There are many counts of this clone. The chain couples TRBV18 to TRBJ2-7, with TRBD1 matching 7 bases. V was clipped by 5 bases and J by 1 base; unmatched bases: 2. Germline V gene sequence: CDR1 KGHSH, CDR2 LQKENI. The CDR3 covers 13 residues. The CDR3 nucleotides are TGTGCCAGCTCATCGGGACAGTCCTACGAGCAGTACTTC. This translates into CASSSGQSYEQYF. Combining the CDR3 with reference TRBV18 and TRBJ2-7 gives the whole variable domain NAGVMQNPRHLVRRRGQEARLRCSPMKGHSHVYWYRQLPEEGLKFMVYLQKENIIDESGMPKERFSAEFPKEGPSILRIQQVVRGDSAAYFCASSSGQSYEQYFGPGTRLTVT.

This clone has at least ten counts. The chain uses TRBV30 and TRBJ2-1; tentative D call: TRBD2 (6 bases). The germline V gene has CDR1 GTSNPN and CDR2 SVGIG (reference sequence). The CDR3 is 11 residues long. V shed 3 bases and J shed 7 bases, with 7 bases lying between them. Here the CDR3 DNA reads TGTGCCTGGAGCGGAGGGAATGAGCAGTTCTTC. It codes for CAWSGGNEQFF.

The chain is built from TRBV6-1 and TRBJ1-1; the D is unclear. CDR3 size: 16 residues. Trimming cost V 3 bases and J 2 bases, with 16 bases left between them. CDR1 is MNHNS, CDR2 SASEGT, per germline. The CDR3 coding sequence is TGTGCCAGCAGTGAGCAAAACAGACTCCATAACACTGAAGCTTTCTTT. Protein sequence: CASSEQNRLHNTEAFF.

CDR3 residues: CASSPPTGGYTF. The DNA of the CDR3 is TGTGCCAGCTCACCACCGACGGGTGGCTACACCTTC. The rearrangement joins TRBV18 to TRBJ1-2; unclear D gene. Between the trimmed V and J ends, which lost 0 bases and 7 bases, there was a span of 6 bases. The CDR3 consists of 12 residues. Per the germline V gene, CDR1 is KGHSH and CDR2 is LQKENI. The variable domain in full, completed from reference TRBV18 and TRBJ1-2, reads NAGVMQNPRHLVRRRGQEARLRCSPMKGHSHVYWYRQLPEEGLKFMVYLQKENIIDESGMPKERFSAEFPKEGPSILRIQQVVRGDSAAYFCASSPPTGGYTFGSGTRLTVV.

This clone was picked up many times. This rearrangement joins TRBV6-1 to TRBJ1-5; D remains unclear. The length of the CDR3 is 15 residues. CDR1 and CDR2 (germline): MNHNS, SASEGT. V was trimmed by 0 bases and J by 5 bases, leaving 11 bases between them. The CDR3 sequence: CASSEAPAGDQPQHF. In DNA form, the CDR3 reads TGTGCCAGCAGTGAAGCGCCGGCAGGAGATCAGCCCCAGCATTTT.

This clone has at least ten counts. CDR3 nucleotide sequence: TGCGCCAGCAGTGAGTCTGGAGCAGGACAAGAGACCCAGTACTTC. This translates into CASSESGAGQETQYF. This chain joins TRBV10-1 and TRBJ2-5, with D unresolved. CDR1 is WNHNN, CDR2 SYGVQD, per germline (reference sequence). The CDR3 extends over 15 amino acids. V was cut by 0 bases and J by 2 bases, with 10 bases left in between.

There are many counts of this clone. In DNA form, the CDR3 reads TGTGCCAGCAGCCAAGATCGGGGTGGAAGGACTGAAGCTTTCTTT. Its translation: CASSQDRGGRTEAFF. The chain employs TRBV3-1 and TRBJ1-1; D is unclear. V lost 0 bases and J 5 bases, leaving 13 bases between the germline ends. CDR3 length: 15 amino acids. Germline V gene sequence: CDR1 LGHDT, CDR2 YNNKEL (reference sequence).

This clone was picked up many times. The junction does not match germline at one end; this may be a read error. The chain links TRBV12-5 to TRBJ1-2; D is perhaps TRBD1 (5 bases). CDR3 length equals 20 residues. CDR1 and CDR2 (germline): LGHNT, FRNRAP. The CDR3 DNA is TGTGCTAGTGGTTTGGAGCTCCTGGGAAGGGGCGGACTCGCTAATTATGGCTACACCTTC. Amino acid sequence: CASGLELLGRGGLANYGYTF.

This clone was found many times. V and J are TRBV30 and TRBJ1-2; weak D call: TRBD1 (6 bases). This CDR3 has 15 amino acids. Germline V CDR1 and CDR2: GTSNPN, SVGIG (reference sequence). Trimming removed 5 bases from V and 4 bases from J, with 20 bases in between. In DNA form, the CDR3 reads TGTGCCTGGGAGGGGGGGGTGAAGGACCTCTATGGCTACACCTTC. Protein sequence: CAWEGGVKDLYGYTF.

J is TRBJ1-5 and V is TRBV7-6, with 7 positions matching TRBD1. The V and J ends lost 1 base and 2 bases, in that order; junction bases with no gene match: 8. From germline, CDR1 is SGHVS and CDR2 FNYEAQ. The CDR3 is 17 residues long. The CDR3 region has the DNA TGTGCCAGCAGCTTAGGTTCAGGGGGTTCGGGCAATCAGCCCCAGCATTTT. It specifies CASSLGSGGSGNQPQHF.

By sample fraction, this clone is medium-sized (0.01 to 0.1%). The chain links TRBV19 to TRBJ1-2; 8 bases fit TRBD1. Trimming removed 4 bases from V and 2 bases from J; junction bases left unmatched: 9. The CDR3 covers 16 residues. In germline, CDR1 is LNHDA, CDR2 SQIVND (reference sequence). The CDR3 is CASSKGPGQANYGYTF. In DNA form, the CDR3 reads TGTGCCAGTAGTAAAGGACCGGGACAGGCGAACTATGGCTACACCTTC.

This clone was detected many times. V gene TRBV13 combines with J gene TRBJ2-5; 7 bases line up with TRBD2. The germline V gene has CDR1 PRHDT and CDR2 FYEKMQ (reference sequence). This CDR3 is 15 amino acids long. With V trimmed by 2 bases and J by 1 base, 4 bases remained unmatched. As DNA, the CDR3 is TGTGCCAGCAGCTTACTAGCGGAGACCCAAGAGACCCAGTACTTC. This encodes CASSLLAETQETQYF.

This clone has only a few counts. A read error may produce the germline difference seen at one junction end. CDR3 in amino acids: CASSDTLGRGGWTEAFF. The CDR3, as DNA: TGTGCCAGCAGTGATACTTTGGGGAGGGGTGGATGGACTGAGGCTTTCTTT. The V and J genes are TRBV6-1 and TRBJ1-1; tentative D call: TRBD1 (5 bases). CDR1 is MNHNS, CDR2 SASEGT, per germline. CDR3 length: 17 residues.

Regarding this clone: This may be a read error, as it is one base from a much larger clone. Other DNA sequences in this sample translate to the same CDR3. This sequence joins TRBV15 and TRBJ1-1; D is uncertain. The germline V gene has CDR1 LNHNV and CDR2 YYDKDF (reference sequence). The CDR3 is 13 amino acids. The CDR3 region has the DNA TGTGCCACCAGCGATGTACTGAACGCTGAAGCTTTCTTT. Translation: CATSDVLNAEAFF.

This clone turned up a few times. A read error may be the cause here, since a much bigger clone is one base away. Other DNA sequences within the sample encode an identical CDR3. The chain couples TRBV19 to TRBJ2-2, with D hard to call. Germline V CDR1 and CDR2: LNHDA, SQIVND (reference sequence). This CDR3 has 15 residues. The V gene lost 6 bases and the J gene lost 2 bases, with 13 bases spanning the gap. The CDR3: CASSPIGVNTGELFF. The CDR3 DNA reads as TGTGCCAGTAGCCCTATCGGCGTTAACACCGGGGAGCTGTTTTTT.

The sample holds many counts of this clone. The gene calls are TRBV2 and TRBJ1-4; perhaps TRBD1 as D (5 bases). V lost 7 bases, J lost 4 bases, and 13 bases lay in between. Germline V gene lookup returns CDR1 SNHLY and CDR2 FYNNEI. The CDR3 loop spans 14 amino acids. CDR3 DNA sequence: TGTGCCAGCATCTCGGGACCGCTTAATGAAAAACTGTTTTTT. This encodes CASISGPLNEKLFF.

This clone came up many times. V and J are TRBV7-9 and TRBJ1-4; D is unresolved. CDR1 is SEHNR and CDR2 is FQNEAQ in the germline V gene (reference sequence). The CDR3 is made up of 13 amino acids. The ends were cut back, 4 bases at V and 5 bases at J, with 8 bases in the middle. CDR3 bases: TGTGCCAGCAGCTCCACATCAAATGAAAAACTGTTTTTT. Translation: CASSSTSNEKLFF. Looking up the rest from reference TRBV7-9 and TRBJ1-4 gives the full variable domain: DTGVSQNPRHKITKRGQNVTFRCDPISEHNRLYWYRQTLGQGPEFLTYFQNEAQLEKSRLLSDRFSAERPKGSFSTLEIQRTEQGDSAMYLCASSSTSNEKLFFGSGTQLSVL.

Many counts were recorded for this clone. The chain uses TRBV7-3 and TRBJ2-1, with 12 bases that match TRBD2. The CDR3 length is 15 residues. Trimming removed 5 bases from V and 10 bases from J; junction bases left unmatched: 9. Germline V lookup: CDR1 SGHTA, CDR2 FQGTGA. The CDR3 DNA reads TGTGCCAGCAGCCCCCCTAGCGGGGGGGCTTGGGAGCAGTTCTTC. This gives the protein CASSPPSGGAWEQFF.

This clone was seen ten or more times. One base away lies a much larger clone, so this may be a sequencing read error. The J gene is TRBJ1-5, the V gene TRBV12-5, with 7 bases fitting TRBD1. Per germline, CDR1 LGHNT and CDR2 FRNRAP. The CDR3 totals 13 residues. With V trimmed by 5 bases and J by 5 bases, 3 bases remained unmatched. The DNA for the CDR3 is TGTGCTAGTGGTAGACAGGGCGATCAGCCCCAGCATTTT. Translation: CASGRQGDQPQHF.

The rearrangement uses TRBV2 and TRBJ2-7; 8 bases match TRBD1. The CDR3 is made up of 12 amino acids. Germline V gives CDR1 SNHLY, CDR2 FYNNEI. The V and J ends lost 10 bases and 2 bases, in that order; junction bases with no gene match: 4. The chain's CDR3 is CATGTGTYEQYF. In DNA, the CDR3 is TGTGCCACCGGGACAGGTACCTACGAGCAGTACTTC.